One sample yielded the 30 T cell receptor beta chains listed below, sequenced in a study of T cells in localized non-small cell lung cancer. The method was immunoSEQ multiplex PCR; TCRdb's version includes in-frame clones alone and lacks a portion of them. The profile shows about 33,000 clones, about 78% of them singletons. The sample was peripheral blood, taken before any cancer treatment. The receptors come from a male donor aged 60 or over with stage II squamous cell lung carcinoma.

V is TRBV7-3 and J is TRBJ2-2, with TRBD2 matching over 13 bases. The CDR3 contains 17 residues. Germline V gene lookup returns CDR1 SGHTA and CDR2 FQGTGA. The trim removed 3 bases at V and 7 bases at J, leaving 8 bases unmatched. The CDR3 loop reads CASSFLGTSGTGGELFF. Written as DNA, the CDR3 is TGTGCCAGCAGCTTTCTCGGGACTAGCGGGACGGGCGGGGAGCTGTTTTTT.

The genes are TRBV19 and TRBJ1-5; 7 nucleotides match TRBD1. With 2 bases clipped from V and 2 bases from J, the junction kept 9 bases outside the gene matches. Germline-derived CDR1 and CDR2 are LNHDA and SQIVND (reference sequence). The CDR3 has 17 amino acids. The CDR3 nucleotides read TGTGCCAGTAGTATAATACCAGGGGGTCTGGGCAATCAGCCCCAGCATTTT. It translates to CASSIIPGGLGNQPQHF.

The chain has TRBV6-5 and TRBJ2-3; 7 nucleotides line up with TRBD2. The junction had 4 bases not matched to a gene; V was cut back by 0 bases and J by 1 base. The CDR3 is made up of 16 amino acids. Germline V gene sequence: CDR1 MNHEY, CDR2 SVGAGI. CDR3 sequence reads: CASSYSKLAGTDTQYF. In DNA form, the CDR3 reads TGTGCCAGCAGTTACTCGAAGCTAGCGGGCACAGATACGCAGTATTTT.

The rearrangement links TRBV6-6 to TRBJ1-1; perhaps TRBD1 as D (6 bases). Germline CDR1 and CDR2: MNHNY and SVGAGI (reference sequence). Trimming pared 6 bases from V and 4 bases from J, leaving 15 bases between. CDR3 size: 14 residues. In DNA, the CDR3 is TGTGCCAGCAGCCAACAGGGCGGGAGCACTGAAGCTTTCTTT. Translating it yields CASSQQGGSTEAFF.

The CDR3, as DNA: TGTGCCAGCACTGAGCAGGACAGCAATAATTCACCCCTCCACTTT. It is translated as CASTEQDSNNSPLHF. The chain carries TRBV25-1 and TRBJ1-6, with D possibly being TRBD1 (6 bases). The CDR3 runs to 15 residues. CDR1 and CDR2 from the germline V gene are MGHDK and SYGVNS. Trimming removed 7 bases from V and 5 bases from J, with 15 bases in between.

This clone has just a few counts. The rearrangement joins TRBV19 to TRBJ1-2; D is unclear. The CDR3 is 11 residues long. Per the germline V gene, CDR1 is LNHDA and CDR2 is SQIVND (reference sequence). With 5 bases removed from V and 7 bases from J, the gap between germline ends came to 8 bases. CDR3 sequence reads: CASSSAPGYTF. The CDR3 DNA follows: TGTGCCAGTAGTTCGGCCCCTGGCTACACCTTC.

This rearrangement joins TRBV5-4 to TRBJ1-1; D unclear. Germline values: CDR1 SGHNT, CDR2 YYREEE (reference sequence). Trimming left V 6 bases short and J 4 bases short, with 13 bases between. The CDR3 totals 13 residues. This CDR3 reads CASTQVRVTEAFF. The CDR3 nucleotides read TGTGCCAGCACTCAGGTGAGGGTCACTGAAGCTTTCTTT.

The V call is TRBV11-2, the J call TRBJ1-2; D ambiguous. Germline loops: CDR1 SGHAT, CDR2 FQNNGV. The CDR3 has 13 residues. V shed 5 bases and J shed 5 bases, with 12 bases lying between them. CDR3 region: CASSPTNLYGYTF. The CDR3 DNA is TGTGCCAGCAGCCCGACTAACCTTTATGGCTACACCTTC.

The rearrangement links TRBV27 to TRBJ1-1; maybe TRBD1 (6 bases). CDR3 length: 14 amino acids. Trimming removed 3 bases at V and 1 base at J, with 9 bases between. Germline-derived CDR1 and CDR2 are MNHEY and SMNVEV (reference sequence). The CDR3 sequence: CASSLSGANTEAFF. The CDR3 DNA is TGTGCCAGCAGTTTGTCGGGGGCGAACACTGAAGCTTTCTTT.

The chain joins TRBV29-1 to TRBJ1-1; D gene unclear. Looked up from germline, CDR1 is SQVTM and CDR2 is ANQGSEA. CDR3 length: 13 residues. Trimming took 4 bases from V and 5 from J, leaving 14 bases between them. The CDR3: CSVVAQPETEAFF. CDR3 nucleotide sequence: TGCAGCGTTGTCGCCCAGCCAGAGACTGAAGCTTTCTTT. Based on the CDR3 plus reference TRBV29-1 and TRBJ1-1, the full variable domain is SAVISQKPSRDICQRGTSLTIQCQVDSQVTMMFWYRQQPGQSLTLIATANQGSEATYESGFVIDKFPISRPNLTFSTLTVSNMSPEDSSIYLCSVVAQPETEAFFGQGTRLTVV.

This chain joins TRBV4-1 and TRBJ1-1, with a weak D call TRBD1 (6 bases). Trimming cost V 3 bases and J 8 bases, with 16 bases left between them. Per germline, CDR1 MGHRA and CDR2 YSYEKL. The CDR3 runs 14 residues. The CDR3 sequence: CASSQVQGKGEAFF. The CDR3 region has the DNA TGCGCCAGCAGCCAGGTGCAGGGGAAGGGAGAAGCTTTCTTT.

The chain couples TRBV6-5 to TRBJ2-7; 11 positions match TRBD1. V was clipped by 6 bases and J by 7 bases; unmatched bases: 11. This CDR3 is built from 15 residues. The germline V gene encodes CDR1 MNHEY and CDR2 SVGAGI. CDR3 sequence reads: CASRAGQGAIREQYF. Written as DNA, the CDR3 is TGTGCCAGCAGAGCTGGACAGGGGGCTATCAGAGAGCAGTACTTC.

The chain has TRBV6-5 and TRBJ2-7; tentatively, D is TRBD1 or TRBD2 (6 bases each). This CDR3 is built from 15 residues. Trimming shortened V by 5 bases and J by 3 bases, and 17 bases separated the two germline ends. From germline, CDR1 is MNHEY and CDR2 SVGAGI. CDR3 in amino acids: CASSLFGGTFYEQYF. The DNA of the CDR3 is TGTGCCAGCAGTCTCTTTGGAGGGACATTCTACGAGCAGTACTTC.

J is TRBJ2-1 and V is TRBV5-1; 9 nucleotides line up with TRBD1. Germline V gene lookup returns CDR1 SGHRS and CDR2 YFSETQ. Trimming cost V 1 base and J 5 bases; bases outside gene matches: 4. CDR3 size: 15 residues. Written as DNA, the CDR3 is TGCGCCAGCAGCTTGTGGGGACAGGGCGACAATGAGCAGTTCTTC. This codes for CASSLWGQGDNEQFF.

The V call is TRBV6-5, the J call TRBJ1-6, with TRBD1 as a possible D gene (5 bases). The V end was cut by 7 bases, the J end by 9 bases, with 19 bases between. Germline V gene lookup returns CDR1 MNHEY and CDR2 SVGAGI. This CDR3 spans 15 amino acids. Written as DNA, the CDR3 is TGTGCCAGCACGACGGGGCGAGTTGGAAGTTCACCCCTCCACTTT. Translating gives CASTTGRVGSSPLHF.

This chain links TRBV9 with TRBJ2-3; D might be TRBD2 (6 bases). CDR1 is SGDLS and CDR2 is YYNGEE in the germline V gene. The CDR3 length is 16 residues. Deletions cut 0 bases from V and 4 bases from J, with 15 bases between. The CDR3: CASSVVTSWSPDTQYF. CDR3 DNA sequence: TGTGCCAGCAGCGTAGTAACTAGCTGGTCTCCAGATACGCAGTATTTT.

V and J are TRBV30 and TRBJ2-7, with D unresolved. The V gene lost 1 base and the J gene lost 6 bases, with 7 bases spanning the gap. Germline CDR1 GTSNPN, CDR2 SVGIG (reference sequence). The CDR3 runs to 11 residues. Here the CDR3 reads CAWSAPFEQYF. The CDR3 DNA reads TGTGCCTGGAGTGCCCCGTTCGAGCAGTACTTC.

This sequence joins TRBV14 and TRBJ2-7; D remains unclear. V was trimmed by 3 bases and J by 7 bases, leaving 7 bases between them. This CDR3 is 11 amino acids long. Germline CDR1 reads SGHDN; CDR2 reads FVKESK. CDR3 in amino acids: CASSQSVEQYF. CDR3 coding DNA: TGTGCCAGCAGCCAGTCCGTAGAGCAGTACTTC.

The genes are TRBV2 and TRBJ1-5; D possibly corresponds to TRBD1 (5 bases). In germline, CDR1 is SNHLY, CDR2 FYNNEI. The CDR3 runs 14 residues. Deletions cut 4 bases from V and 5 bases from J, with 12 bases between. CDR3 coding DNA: TGTGCCAGCAGTGGAGCAGGGTTACATCAGCCCCAGCATTTT. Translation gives CASSGAGLHQPQHF. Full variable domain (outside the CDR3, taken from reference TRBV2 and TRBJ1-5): EPEVTQTPSHQVTQMGQEVILRCVPISNHLYFYWYRQILGQKVEFLVSFYNNEISEKSEIFDDQFSVERPDGSNFTLKIRSTKLEDSAMYFCASSGAGLHQPQHFGDGTRLSIL.

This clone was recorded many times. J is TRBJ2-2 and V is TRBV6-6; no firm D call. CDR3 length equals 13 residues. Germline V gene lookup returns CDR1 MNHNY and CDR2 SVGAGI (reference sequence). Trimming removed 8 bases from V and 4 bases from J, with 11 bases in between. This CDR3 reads CASAALSTGELFF. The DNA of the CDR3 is TGTGCCAGCGCCGCCTTGAGCACCGGGGAGCTGTTTTTT.

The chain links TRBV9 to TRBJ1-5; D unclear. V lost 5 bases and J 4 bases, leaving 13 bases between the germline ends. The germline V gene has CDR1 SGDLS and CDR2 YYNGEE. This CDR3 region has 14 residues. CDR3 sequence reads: CASSYQDGNQPQHF. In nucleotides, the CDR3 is TGTGCCAGCAGTTACCAGGACGGAAATCAGCCCCAGCATTTT.

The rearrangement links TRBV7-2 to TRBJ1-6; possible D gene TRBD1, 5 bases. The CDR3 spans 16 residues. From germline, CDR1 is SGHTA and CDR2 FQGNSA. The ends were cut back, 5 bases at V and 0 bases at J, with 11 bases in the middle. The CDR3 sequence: CASSVQGSSYNSPLHF. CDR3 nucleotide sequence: TGTGCCAGCAGCGTCCAGGGTAGCTCCTATAATTCACCCCTCCACTTT.

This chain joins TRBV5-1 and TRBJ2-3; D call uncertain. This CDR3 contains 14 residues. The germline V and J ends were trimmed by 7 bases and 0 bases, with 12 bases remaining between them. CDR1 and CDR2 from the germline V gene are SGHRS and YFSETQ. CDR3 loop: CASLPGGSTDTQYF. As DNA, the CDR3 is TGCGCCAGCCTCCCAGGCGGTAGCACAGATACGCAGTATTTT.

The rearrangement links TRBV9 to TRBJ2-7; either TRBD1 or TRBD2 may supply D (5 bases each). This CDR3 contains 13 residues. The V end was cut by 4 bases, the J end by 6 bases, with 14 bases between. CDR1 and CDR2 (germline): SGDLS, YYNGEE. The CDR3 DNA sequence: TGTGCCAGCAGCACCGGGACCCGCTCCGAGCAGTACTTC. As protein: CASSTGTRSEQYF.

In nucleotides, the CDR3 is TGCAGCGTTGATTTGGGTTCCCACGAGCAGTACTTC. Its protein is CSVDLGSHEQYF. V usage is TRBV29-1 and J usage is TRBJ2-7; D uncertain. The CDR3 sequence is 12 residues long. The V and J ends lost 3 bases and 5 bases respectively, with 11 bases between them. Germline CDR1 and CDR2: SQVTM and ANQGSEA.

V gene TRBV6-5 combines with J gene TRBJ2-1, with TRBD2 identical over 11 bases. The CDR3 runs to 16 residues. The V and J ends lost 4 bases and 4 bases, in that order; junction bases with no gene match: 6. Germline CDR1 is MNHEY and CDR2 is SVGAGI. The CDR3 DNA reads TGTGCCAGCAGTTCCTTCGGGACTAGCGGTTACAATGAGCAGTTCTTC. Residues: CASSSFGTSGYNEQFF.

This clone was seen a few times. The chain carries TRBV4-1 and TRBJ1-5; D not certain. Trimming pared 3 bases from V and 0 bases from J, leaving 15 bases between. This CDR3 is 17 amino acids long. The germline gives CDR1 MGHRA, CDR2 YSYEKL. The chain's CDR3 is CASSHLFGPRSNQPQHF. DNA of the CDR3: TGCGCCAGCAGCCACCTTTTTGGGCCCCGTAGCAATCAGCCCCAGCATTTT.

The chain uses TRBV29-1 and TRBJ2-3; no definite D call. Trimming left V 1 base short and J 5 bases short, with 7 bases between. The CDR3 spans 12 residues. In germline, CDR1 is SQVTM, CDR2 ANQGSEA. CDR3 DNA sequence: TGCAGCGTTGAAGGAGGTAGAGATACGCAGTATTTT. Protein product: CSVEGGRDTQYF.

The CDR3 region has the DNA TGTGCCAGTAGAGATGGACGGAGAGGGATCAATGAGCAGTTCTTC. It yields the protein CASRDGRRGINEQFF. The J gene is TRBJ2-1, the V gene TRBV19; tentative D call: TRBD2 (5 bases). The length of the CDR3 is 15 residues. The germline V gene encodes CDR1 LNHDA and CDR2 SQIVND (reference sequence). V shed 6 bases and J shed 6 bases, with 18 bases lying between them.

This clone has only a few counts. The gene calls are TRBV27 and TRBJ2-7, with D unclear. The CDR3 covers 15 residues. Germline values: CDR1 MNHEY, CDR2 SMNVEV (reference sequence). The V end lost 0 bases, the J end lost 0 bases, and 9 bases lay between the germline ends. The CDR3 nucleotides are TGTGCCAGCAGTTTATCCTCCAGGAGCTCCTACGAGCAGTACTTC. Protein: CASSLSSRSSYEQYF.